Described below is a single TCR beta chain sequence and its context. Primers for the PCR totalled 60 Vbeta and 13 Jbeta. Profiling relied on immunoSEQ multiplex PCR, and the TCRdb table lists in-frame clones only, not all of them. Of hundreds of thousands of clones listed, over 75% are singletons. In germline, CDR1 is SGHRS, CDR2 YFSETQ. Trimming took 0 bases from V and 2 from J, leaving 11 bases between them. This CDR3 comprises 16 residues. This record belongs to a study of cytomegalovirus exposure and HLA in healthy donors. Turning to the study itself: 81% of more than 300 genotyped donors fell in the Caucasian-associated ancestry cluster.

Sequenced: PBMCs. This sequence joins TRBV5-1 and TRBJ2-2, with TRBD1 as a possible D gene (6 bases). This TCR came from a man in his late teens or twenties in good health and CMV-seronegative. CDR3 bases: TGCGCCAGCAGCTTGGACGGGACATTTAACACCGGGGAGCTGTTTTTT. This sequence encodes CASSLDGTFNTGELFF.